This T cell receptor beta chain was observed in a study of blood T cell repertoires in COVID-19. TCRdb's copy holds only in-frame clones and misses some; the assay was immunoSEQ multiplex PCR. The sample has about 270,000 clones; roughly 90% are singletons. It was during active infection that Seattle patients were enrolled and then longitudinally followed. V was clipped by 5 bases and J by 7 bases; unmatched bases: 6. The CDR3 covers 16 residues. Germline V gene data show CDR1 as SGHNT and CDR2 as YENEEA. Sequences were obtained from peripheral blood. The chain carries TRBV11-3 and TRBJ2-1, with 15 bases matching TRBD2. The clonotype comes from a woman in her twenties or thirties with COVID-19, enrolled during active disease. CDR3 protein: CASSGGLAGGTNEQFF. Written as DNA, the CDR3 is TGTGCCAGCAGCGGCGGACTAGCGGGGGGGACTAATGAGCAGTTCTTC.